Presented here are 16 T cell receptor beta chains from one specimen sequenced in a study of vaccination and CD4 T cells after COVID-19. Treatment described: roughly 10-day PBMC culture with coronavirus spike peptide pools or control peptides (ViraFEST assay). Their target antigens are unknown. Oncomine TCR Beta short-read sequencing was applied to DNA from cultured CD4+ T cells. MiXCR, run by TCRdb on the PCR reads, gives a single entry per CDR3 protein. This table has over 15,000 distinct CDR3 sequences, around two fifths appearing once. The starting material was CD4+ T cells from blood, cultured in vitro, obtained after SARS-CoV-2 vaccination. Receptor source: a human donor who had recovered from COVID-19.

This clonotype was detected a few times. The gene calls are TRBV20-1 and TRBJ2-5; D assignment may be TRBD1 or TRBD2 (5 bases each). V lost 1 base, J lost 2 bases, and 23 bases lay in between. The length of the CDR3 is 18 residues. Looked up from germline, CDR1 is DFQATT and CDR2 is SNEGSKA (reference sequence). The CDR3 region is CSARGYRWAPGPQETQYF. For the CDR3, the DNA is TGCAGTGCTAGAGGCTACAGGTGGGCCCCGGGACCACAAGAGACCCAGTACTTC.

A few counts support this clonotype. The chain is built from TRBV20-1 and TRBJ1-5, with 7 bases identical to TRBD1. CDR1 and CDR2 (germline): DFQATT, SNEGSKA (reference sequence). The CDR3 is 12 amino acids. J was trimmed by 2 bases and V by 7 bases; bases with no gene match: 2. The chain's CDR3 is CSGTGGNQPQHF. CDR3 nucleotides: TGCAGTGGGACAGGCGGCAATCAGCCCCAGCATTTT.

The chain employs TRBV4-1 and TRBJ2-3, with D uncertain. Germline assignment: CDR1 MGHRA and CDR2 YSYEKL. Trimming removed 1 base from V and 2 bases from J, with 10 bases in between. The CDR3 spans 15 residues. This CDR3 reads CASSQVQTYTDTQYF. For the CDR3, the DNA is TGCGCCAGCAGCCAAGTGCAGACATACACAGATACGCAGTATTTT.

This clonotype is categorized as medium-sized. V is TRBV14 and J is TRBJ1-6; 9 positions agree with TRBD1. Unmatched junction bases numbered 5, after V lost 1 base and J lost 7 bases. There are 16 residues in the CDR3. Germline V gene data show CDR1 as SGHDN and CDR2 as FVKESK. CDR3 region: CASSQAGTGLNSPLHF. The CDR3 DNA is TGTGCCAGCAGCCAAGCCGGGACAGGGTTGAATTCACCCCTCCACTTT.

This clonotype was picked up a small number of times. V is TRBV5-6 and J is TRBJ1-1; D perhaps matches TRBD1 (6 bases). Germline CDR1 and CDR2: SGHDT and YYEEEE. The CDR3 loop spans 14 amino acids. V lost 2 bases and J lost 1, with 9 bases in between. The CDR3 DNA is TGTGCCAGCAGCTTCAGGACAGCGAACACTGAAGCTTTCTTT. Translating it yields CASSFRTANTEAFF. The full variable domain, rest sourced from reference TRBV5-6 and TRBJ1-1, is DAGVTQSPTHLIKTRGQQVTLRCSPKSGHDTVSWYQQALGQGPQFIFQYYEEEERQRGNFPDRFSGHQFPNYSSELNVNALLLGDSALYLCASSFRTANTEAFFGQGTRLTVV.

CDR3 in amino acids: CASSLSVGGTYEQYF. DNA of the CDR3: TGTGCCAGCAGCTTATCGGTGGGGGGGACCTACGAGCAGTACTTC. The rearrangement joins TRBV7-2 to TRBJ2-7; 7 bases line up with TRBD2. Germline CDR1 and CDR2: SGHTA and FQGNSA. Trimming took 2 bases from V and 2 from J; bases not matched to a gene: 6. CDR3 size: 15 residues.

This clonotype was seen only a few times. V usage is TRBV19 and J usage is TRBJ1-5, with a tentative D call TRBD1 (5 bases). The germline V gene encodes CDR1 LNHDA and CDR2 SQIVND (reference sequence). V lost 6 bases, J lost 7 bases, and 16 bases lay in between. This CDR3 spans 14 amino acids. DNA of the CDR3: TGTGCCAGTAGAAAGGGGCCAGGGATCCAGCCCCAGCATTTT. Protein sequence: CASRKGPGIQPQHF.

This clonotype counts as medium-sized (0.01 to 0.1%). The CDR3 DNA sequence: TGTGCCAGCAGCTTAGTATCACAGGGGGAAAAACTGTTTTTT. This codes for CASSLVSQGEKLFF. The V gene is TRBV7-9, the J gene TRBJ1-4; TRBD1 agrees at 7 bases. The CDR3 extends over 14 amino acids. V was clipped by 1 base and J by 8 bases; unmatched bases: 4. In germline, CDR1 is SEHNR, CDR2 FQNEAQ (reference sequence).

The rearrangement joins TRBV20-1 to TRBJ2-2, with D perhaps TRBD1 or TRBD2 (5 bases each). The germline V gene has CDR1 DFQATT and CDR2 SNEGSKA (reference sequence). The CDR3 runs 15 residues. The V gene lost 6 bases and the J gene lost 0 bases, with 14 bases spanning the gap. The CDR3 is CSAQGTTTNTGELFF. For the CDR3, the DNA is TGCAGTGCCCAAGGGACCACTACGAACACCGGGGAGCTGTTTTTT.

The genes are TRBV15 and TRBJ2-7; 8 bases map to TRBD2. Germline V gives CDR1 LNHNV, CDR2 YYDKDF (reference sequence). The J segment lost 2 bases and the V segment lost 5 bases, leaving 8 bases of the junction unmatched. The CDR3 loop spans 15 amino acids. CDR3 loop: CATSGGLGPPYEQYF. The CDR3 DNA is TGTGCCACCAGCGGGGGACTAGGCCCGCCCTACGAGCAGTACTTC.

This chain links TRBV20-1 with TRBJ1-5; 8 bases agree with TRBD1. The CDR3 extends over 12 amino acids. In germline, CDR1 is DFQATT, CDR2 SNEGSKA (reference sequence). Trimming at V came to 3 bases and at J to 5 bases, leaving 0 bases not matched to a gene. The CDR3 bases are TGCAGTGCTAGGACAGGGGATCAGCCCCAGCATTTT. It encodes CSARTGDQPQHF.

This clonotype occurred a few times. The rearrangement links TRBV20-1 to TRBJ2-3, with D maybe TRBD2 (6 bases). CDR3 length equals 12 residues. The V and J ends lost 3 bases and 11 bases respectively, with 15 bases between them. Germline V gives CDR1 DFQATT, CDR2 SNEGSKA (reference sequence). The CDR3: CSARPREVGQYF. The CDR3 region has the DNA TGCAGTGCTAGGCCTAGGGAGGTGGGGCAGTATTTT.

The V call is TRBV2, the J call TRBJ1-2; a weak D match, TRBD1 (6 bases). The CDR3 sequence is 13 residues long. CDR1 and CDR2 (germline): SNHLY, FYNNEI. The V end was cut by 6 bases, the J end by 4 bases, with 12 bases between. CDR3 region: CASRWDTSYGYTF. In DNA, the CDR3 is TGTGCCAGCAGATGGGACACTAGCTATGGCTACACCTTC.

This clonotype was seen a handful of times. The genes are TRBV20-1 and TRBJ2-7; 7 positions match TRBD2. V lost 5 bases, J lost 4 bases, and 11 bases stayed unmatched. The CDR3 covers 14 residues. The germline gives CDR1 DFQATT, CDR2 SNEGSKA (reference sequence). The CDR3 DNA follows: TGCAGTGCTCCCCCGGGGCTAGCGGTTTACGAGCAGTACTTC. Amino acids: CSAPPGLAVYEQYF.

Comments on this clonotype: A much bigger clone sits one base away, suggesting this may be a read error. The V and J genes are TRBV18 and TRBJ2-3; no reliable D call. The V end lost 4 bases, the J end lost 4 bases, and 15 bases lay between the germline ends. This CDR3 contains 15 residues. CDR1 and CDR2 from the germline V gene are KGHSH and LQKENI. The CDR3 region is CASSLGPRTADTQYF. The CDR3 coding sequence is TGTGCCAGCTCACTAGGGCCTAGAACCGCAGATACGCAGTATTTT.

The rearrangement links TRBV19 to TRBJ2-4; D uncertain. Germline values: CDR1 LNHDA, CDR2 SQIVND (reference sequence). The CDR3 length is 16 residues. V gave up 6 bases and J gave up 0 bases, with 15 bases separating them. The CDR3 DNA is TGTGCCAGTAGCCCCCTAACCCACCTAGCCAAAAACATTCAGTACTTC. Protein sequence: CASSPLTHLAKNIQYF.